This TCR beta chain is drawn from a study of shared clonotypes between healthy human individuals (dated by TCRdb to 2020 to 2022). Looking at the study overall: The cohort included a few men and a couple of women between 18 and 49 years of age. Blood TCR repertoires of several healthy adults were deeply sequenced to estimate repertoire size and the extent of clonotype sharing between individuals. Different laboratories and diverse techniques were used to prepare libraries and sequence TCR repertoires, to increase sequencing depth and limit assay-specific biases. For each donor, CD4 naive and CD4 memory were each given three plates, CD8 naive was given two plates, and CD8 memory was given one plate. Between about 0.94 and 8.9 billion PBMCs per donor were obtained by leukapheresis. The paper's findings and limits, for the study overall: Rarefaction of sorted-subset datasets indicated incomplete sequencing despite the large sequencing depth. Sampling was restricted to blood, and TCR repertoires in tissue are likely to differ from TCR repertoires in blood. Larger estimated clonotype richness was generally found for naive subsets than for memory subsets. Around 5% of naive CD4, 3.5% of naive CD8, 2% to 2.5% of memory CD4, and around 0.42% of memory CD8 clonotypes were shared across a handful of donors. Pairwise subsampling indicated that sequencing depth was expected to affect the degree of clonotype sharing among donors. Higher generation probabilities were observed for clonotypes shared by all four sorted-subset donors than for non-shared clonotypes. The small number of donors limited the genetic and exposure-history diversity represented.

Note on this clone: There is no known antigen for this receptor. The sample holds no much larger clone one base away, and base qualities are not on file.

For CDR1 and CDR2, the germline V gene lists SQVTM and ANQGSEA. Between the V and J ends, shortened by 4 bases and 7 bases respectively, the junction contains 19 bases. Reading from cysteine to phenylalanine, the CDR3 counts 14 amino acids. Only CDR3 DNA remains: 42 bases, in frame from the first base. The donors were healthy, HIV-negative adults who had no recently reported acute infections or vaccinations. All donors were Caucasian adults living in Nashville, Tennessee, USA. Magnetic negative selection was used to enrich CD4+ T cells, after which naive cells were positively selected on CD45RA and the negative fraction became the memory subset. Blood was collected by leukapheresis, and PBMCs were isolated by Ficoll-Histopaque density gradient centrifugation and then cryopreserved in liquid nitrogen vapor phase. Purity and quantity of every magnetically sorted T cell population were checked by analytical flow cytometry. Genomic DNA was isolated from every sorted fraction and measured by UV absorbance on a Nanodrop 2000c.

TCR CDR3 regions were amplified from genomic DNA by multiplex PCR using the deep immunoSEQ assay. Extracted genomic DNA from each cell subset was spread evenly across all wells of several immunoSEQ 96-well plates, with each plate serving as a replicate. Each replicate PCR for sorted subsets received about 0.2 ug genomic DNA, equal to 28,000 or so T cell genomes. The purified libraries were quantified using a Qubit 3.0 fluorometer, sized with a Bioanalyzer 2100, and then quantified again using the KAPA Library Quantification kit. Every immunoSEQ 96-well plate was sequenced on a separate single-read 150-cycle Illumina NextSeq 550 flow cell. The authors processed their data as follows. The immunoSEQ output contained only junctional sequences without quality scores, so filtering could not match that applied to full-length reads. To assign V/J genes and CDR3, sequences were annotated against IMGT germline references using PyIR, a Python wrapper for IgBLAST v1.9. Reads with weak V/J assignments (E-value above 1e-6), missing CDR3, stop codons, out-of-frame junctions, or ambiguous translated residues were removed. V3J clonotypes were defined by identical inferred V gene, J gene, and CDR3 amino acid sequence. To compute the percentage overlap between repertoires, the number of shared unique clonotypes was divided by the size of the smaller repertoire. Three approaches were used to assess repertoire richness: RTK rarefaction, the Chao1 estimator, and Recon v2.1 estimates of unobserved clonotypes. Generation probabilities were computed with OLGA for all TCRbeta clonotypes obtained by the gDNA method from several donors. The clones in this table, taken by TCRdb from immuneACCESS, are in-frame only. Not every clone is retained; where verified, under half of the shortfall comes from an unresolved V gene, and the cause of the rest is unknown. The V and J calls and clone size come from that table; D and trimming were worked out from the DNA. In this sample the table shows roughly 700,000 clones, about 74% of which occur a single time. The ten largest make up less than 2% of the sample.

Sequenced: memory CD4+ T cells sorted from blood. The cell subset or site label for this specimen denotes: CD45RA-negative fraction. The chain links TRBV29-1 with TRBJ1-2, with no confident D gene call. This clonotype was obtained from a woman in her thirties in good health. The nucleotide sequence is TGCAGCGTTGCTTCTTCAAGGGCTGATGGTGGCTACACCTTC. This yields the protein CSVASSRADGGYTF.